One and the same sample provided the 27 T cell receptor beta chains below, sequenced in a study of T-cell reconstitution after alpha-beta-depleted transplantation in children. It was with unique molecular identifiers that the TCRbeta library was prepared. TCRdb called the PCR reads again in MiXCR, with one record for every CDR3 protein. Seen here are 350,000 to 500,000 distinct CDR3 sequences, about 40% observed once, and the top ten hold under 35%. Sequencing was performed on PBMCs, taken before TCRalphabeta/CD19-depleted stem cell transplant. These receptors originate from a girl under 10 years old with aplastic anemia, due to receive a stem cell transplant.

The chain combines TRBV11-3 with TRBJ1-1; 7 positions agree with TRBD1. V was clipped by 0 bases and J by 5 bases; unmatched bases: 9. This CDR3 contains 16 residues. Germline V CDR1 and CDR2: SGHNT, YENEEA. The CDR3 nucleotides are TGTGCCAGCAGCTTAGATGGAACCGCAGGGGGGACTGAAGCTTTCTTT. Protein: CASSLDGTAGGTEAFF.

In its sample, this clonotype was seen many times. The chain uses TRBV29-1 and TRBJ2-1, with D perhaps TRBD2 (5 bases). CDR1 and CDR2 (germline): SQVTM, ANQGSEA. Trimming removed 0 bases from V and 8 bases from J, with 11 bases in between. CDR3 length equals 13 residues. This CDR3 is CSVEDVGGHEQFF. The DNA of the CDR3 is TGCAGCGTTGAAGATGTCGGAGGTCATGAGCAGTTCTTC.

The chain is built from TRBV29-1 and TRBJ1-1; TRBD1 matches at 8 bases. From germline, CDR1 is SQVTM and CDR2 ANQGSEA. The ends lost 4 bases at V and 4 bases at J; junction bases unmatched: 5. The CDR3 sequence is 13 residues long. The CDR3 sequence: CSVAGQGSTEAFF. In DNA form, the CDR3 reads TGCAGCGTTGCCGGACAGGGATCCACTGAAGCTTTCTTT.

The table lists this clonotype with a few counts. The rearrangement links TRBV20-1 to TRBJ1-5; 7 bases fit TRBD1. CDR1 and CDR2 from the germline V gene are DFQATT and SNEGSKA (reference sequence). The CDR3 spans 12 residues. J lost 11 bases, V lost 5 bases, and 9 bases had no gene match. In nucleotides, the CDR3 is TGCAGTGCTTACCGACAGGGTTGGACCCAGCATTTT. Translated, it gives CSAYRQGWTQHF.

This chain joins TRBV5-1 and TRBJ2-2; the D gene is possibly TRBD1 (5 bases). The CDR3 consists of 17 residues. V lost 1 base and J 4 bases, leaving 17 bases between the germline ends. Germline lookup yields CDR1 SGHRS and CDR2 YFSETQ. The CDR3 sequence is CASSLSPDIWGTGELFF. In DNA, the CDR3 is TGCGCCAGCAGCTTGTCCCCGGACATATGGGGCACCGGGGAGCTGTTTTTT.

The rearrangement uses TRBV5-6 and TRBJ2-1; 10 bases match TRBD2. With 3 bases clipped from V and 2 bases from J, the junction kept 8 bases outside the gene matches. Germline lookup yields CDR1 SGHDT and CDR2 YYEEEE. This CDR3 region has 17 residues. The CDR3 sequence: CASSSFGLAGAYNEQFF. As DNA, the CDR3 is TGTGCCAGCAGCTCTTTCGGGCTAGCGGGGGCCTACAATGAGCAGTTCTTC.

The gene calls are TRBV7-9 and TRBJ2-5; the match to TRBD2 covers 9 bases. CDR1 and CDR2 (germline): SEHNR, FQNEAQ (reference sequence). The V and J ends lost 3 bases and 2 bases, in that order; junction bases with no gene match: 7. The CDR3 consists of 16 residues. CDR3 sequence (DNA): TGTGCCAGCAGCTTTCCAGCGGGAGGCGGGCAAGAGACCCAGTACTTC. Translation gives CASSFPAGGGQETQYF.

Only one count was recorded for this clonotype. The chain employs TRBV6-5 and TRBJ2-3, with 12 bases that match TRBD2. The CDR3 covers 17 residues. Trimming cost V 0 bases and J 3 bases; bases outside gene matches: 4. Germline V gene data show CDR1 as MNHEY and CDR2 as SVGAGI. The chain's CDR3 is CASSYSGTSGHTDTQYF. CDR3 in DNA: TGTGCCAGCAGTTACTCCGGGACTAGCGGGCATACAGATACGCAGTATTTT.

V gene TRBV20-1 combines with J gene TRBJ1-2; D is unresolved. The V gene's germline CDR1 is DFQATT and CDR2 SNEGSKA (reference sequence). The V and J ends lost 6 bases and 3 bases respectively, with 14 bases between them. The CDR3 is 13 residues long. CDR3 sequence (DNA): TGCAGTGCCCTACCTCTCGGGGACTATGGCTACACCTTC. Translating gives CSALPLGDYGYTF.

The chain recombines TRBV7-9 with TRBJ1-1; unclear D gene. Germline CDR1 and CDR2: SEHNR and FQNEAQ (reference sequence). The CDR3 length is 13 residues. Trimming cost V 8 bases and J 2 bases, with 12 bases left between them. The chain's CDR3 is CASEGRHNTEAFF. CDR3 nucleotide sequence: TGTGCCAGCGAAGGTCGCCATAACACTGAAGCTTTCTTT.

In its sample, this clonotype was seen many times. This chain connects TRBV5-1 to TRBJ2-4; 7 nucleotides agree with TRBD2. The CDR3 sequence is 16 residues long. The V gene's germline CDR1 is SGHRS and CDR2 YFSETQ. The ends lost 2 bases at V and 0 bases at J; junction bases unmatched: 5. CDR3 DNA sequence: TGCGCCAGCAGCTTCGGGACTAATCTAGCCAAAAACATTCAGTACTTC. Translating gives CASSFGTNLAKNIQYF.

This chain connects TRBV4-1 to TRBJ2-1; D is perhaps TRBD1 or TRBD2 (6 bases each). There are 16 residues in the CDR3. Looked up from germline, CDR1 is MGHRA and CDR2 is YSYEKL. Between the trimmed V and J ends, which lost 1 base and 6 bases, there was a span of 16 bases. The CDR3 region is CASSQVGRTETNEQFF. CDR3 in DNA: TGCGCCAGCAGCCAAGTAGGGAGGACAGAGACCAATGAGCAGTTCTTC.

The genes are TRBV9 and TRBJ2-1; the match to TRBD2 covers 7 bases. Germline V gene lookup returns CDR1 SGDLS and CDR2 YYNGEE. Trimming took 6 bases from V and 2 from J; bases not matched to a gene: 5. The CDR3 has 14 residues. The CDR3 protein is CASNPSGAYNEQFF. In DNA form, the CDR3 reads TGTGCCAGCAACCCTAGCGGTGCCTACAATGAGCAGTTCTTC.

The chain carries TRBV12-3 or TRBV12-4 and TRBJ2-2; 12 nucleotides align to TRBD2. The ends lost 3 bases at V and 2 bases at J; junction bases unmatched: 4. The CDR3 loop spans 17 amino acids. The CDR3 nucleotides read TGTGCCAGCAGTTTTGGGACTAGCGGGCGAAACACCGGGGAGCTGTTTTTT. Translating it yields CASSFGTSGRNTGELFF.

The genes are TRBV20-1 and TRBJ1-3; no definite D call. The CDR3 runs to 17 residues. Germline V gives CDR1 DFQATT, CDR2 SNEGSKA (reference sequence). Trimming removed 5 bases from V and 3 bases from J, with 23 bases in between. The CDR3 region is CSAHKEVAQRYGNTIYF. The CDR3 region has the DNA TGCAGTGCTCACAAAGAGGTGGCACAGCGGTATGGAAACACCATATATTTT.

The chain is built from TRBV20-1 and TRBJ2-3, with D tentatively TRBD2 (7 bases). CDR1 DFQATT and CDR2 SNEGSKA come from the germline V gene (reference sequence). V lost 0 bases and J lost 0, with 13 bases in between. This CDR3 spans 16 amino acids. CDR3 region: CSARDLGGASTDTQYF. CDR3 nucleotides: TGCAGTGCTAGAGATCTTGGGGGGGCTAGCACAGATACGCAGTATTTT.

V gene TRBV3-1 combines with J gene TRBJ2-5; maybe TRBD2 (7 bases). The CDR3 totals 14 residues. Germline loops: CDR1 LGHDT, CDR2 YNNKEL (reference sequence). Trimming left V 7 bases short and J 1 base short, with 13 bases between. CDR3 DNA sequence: TGTGCCAGCAACCGGGGGGCCATCCAAGAGACCCAGTACTTC. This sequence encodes CASNRGAIQETQYF.

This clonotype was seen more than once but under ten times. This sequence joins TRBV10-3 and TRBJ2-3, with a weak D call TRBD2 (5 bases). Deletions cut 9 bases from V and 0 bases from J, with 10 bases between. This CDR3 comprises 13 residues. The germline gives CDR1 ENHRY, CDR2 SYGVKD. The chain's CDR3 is CAIRTGSTDTQYF. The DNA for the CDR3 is TGTGCCATTCGGACGGGGAGCACAGATACGCAGTATTTT.

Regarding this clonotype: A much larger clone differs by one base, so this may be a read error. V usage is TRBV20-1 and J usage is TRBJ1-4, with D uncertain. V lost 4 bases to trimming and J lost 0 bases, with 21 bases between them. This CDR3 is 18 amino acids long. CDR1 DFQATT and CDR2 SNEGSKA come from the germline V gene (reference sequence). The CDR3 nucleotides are TGCAGTGCTATGTGGAAGGGATCTTTGGTCGCAACTAATGAAAAACTGTTTTTT. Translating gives CSAMWKGSLVATNEKLFF.

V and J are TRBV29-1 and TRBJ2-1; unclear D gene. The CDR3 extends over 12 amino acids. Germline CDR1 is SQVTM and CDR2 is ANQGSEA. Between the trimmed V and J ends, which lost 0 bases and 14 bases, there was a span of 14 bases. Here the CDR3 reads CSVEDKEFGKFF. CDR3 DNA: TGCAGCGTTGAAGATAAGGAATTTGGGAAGTTCTTC.

The CDR3 DNA sequence: TGTGCCAGCAGTTACTCGATTCCCCTTGGCAGGGGTAGTTTCGCAGATACGCAGTATTTT. It is translated as CASSYSIPLGRGSFADTQYF. This sequence joins TRBV6-2 or TRBV6-3 and TRBJ2-3; tentatively, D is TRBD1 (6 bases). Trimming took 0 bases from V and 4 from J, leaving 26 bases between them. The CDR3 sequence is 20 residues long. Germline values: CDR1 MNHEY, CDR2 SVGEGT.

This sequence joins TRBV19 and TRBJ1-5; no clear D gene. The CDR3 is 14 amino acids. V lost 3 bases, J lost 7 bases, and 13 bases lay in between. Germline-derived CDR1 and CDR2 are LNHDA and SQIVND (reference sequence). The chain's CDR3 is CASSIQVLGQPQHF. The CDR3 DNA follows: TGTGCCAGTAGTATTCAGGTTCTCGGCCAGCCCCAGCATTTT.

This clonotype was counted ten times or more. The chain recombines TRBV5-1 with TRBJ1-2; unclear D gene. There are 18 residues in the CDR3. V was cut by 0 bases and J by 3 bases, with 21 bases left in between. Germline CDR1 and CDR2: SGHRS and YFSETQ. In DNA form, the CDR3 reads TGCGCCAGCAGCTTGGACCCTGGGCTTCCCGAGACCTACTATGGCTACACCTTC. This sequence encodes CASSLDPGLPETYYGYTF.

In nucleotides, the CDR3 is TGTGCCATCAGTGAGCCCGCCTACAGGGAGGCCTATGGCTACACCTTC. Its translation is CAISEPAYREAYGYTF. V and J are TRBV10-3 and TRBJ1-2, with TRBD1 as a possible D gene (6 bases). This CDR3 has 16 residues. Germline values: CDR1 ENHRY, CDR2 SYGVKD. Trimming removed 2 bases from V and 4 bases from J, with 17 bases in between.

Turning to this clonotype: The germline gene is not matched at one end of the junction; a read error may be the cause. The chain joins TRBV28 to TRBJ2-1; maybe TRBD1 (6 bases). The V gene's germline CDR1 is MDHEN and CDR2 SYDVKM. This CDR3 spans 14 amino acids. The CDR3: CASSSGQLYNERFF. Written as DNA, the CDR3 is TGTGCCAGCAGTTCCGGACAGCTTTACAATGAGCGGTTCTTC.

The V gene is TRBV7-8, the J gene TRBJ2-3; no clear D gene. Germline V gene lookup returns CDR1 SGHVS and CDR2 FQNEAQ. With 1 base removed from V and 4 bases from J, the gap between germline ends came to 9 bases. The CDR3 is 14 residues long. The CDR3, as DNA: TGTGCCAGCAGCTTAGGGTCAGGATCAGATACGCAGTATTTT. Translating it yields CASSLGSGSDTQYF.

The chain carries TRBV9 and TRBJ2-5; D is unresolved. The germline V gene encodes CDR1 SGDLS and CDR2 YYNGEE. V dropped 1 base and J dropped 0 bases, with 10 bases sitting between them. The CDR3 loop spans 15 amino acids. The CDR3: CASSVTGAYQETQYF. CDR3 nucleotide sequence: TGTGCCAGCAGCGTAACGGGCGCCTACCAAGAGACCCAGTACTTC.